Listed below are T cell receptor beta chains from one sample, sequenced in a study of T cell responses to AZD1222 COVID-19 vaccine. Produced via immunoSEQ multiplex PCR; TCRdb's table is partial and in-frame only. The sample lists fewer than 150,000 clones; less than 95% were seen once. Sample: peripheral blood, taken on day 0 of AZD1222 vaccination. The receptors derive from an adult in good health. The CDR3 runs from the conserved cysteine through the conserved F or W. A D gene is named only where the DNA matches it firmly.

>TRBJ2-1|TRBV11-3|TRBD2
CASSLDRGGSKGNEQFF
TGTGCCAGCAGCTTAGATCGGGGCGGGAGTAAAGGTAATGAGCAGTTCTTC
>TRBJ1-1|TRBV14|TRBD1
CASSQRTGLNTEAFF
TGTGCCAGCAGCCAAAGGACAGGGCTAAACACTGAAGCTTTCTTT
>TRBJ2-3|TRBV7-2|.
CASRAQGNTQYF
TGTGCCAGCAGAGCACAGGGTAATACGCAGTATTTT
>TRBJ2-6|TRBV19|TRBD1
CATGQGASGANVLTF
TGTGCCACCGGACAGGGAGCTTCTGGGGCCAACGTCCTGACTTTC
>TRBJ2-6|TRBV12-5|.
CASGLQNRGLVLAGANVLTF
TGTGCTAGTGGTTTACAAAATCGGGGTCTCGTCTTGGCTGGGGCCAACGTCCTGACTTTC
>TRBJ1-1|TRBV7-6|.
CASSLGQLNTEAFF
TGTGCCAGCAGTTTAGGACAGCTGAACACTGAAGCTTTCTTT
>TRBJ1-1|TRBV7-2|TRBD1
CASSPVRGDRGGTEAFF
TGTGCCAGCAGCCCTGTTCGGGGCGACAGGGGAGGCACTGAAGCTTTCTTT
>TRBJ2-2|TRBV2|TRBD2
CASRTSGNTGELFF
TGTGCCAGTCGGACTAGCGGGAACACCGGGGAGCTGTTTTTT
>TRBJ1-1|TRBV5-4|.
CASSLVGIGNEAFF
TGTGCCAGCAGCTTGGTGGGTATAGGTAACGAAGCTTTCTTT
>TRBJ2-3|TRBV7-9|.
CASSYGGTDTQYF
TGTGCCAGCAGCTACGGGGGCACAGATACGCAGTATTTT